Listed below are T cell receptor beta chains from one sample, sequenced in a study of T cells in Graves' hyperthyroidism and ophthalmopathy. TCRdb fed the multiplex PCR reads into MiXCR, producing one record per CDR3 protein. The sample has about 540,000 distinct CDR3 sequences, 40% to 55% seen once. The material sequenced was peripheral blood or thyroid tissue (not recorded which). These TCRs come from a woman aged 18-30 years with Graves' hyperthyroidism. The CDR3 runs from the conserved cysteine through the conserved F or W. D genes are given only for firm matches. Clone size is stated in some rows and not others, as once, few, many or a class when expanded.

abundance: many
j_gene: TRBJ1-2
d_gene: TRBD1
v_gene: TRBV28
CDR3nt: TGTGCCAGCAGTCGGGGGACAGGGATCGGCTACACCTTC
CDR3aa: CASSRGTGIGYTF

abundance: few
j_gene: TRBJ2-7
d_gene: NA
v_gene: TRBV11-2
CDR3nt: TGTGCCAGCAGCTCCCATCGGCGGAACAACTACGAGCAGTACTTC
CDR3aa: CASSSHRRNNYEQYF

abundance: many
j_gene: TRBJ2-3
d_gene: NA
v_gene: TRBV29-1
CDR3nt: TGCAGCGTTCTCTCGCGCACAGATACGCAGTATTTT
CDR3aa: CSVLSRTDTQYF

abundance: many
j_gene: TRBJ1-1
d_gene: TRBD1
v_gene: TRBV19
CDR3nt: TGTGCCAGTAGTATAGGAGGGGGCACCACTGAAGCTTTCTTT
CDR3aa: CASSIGGGTTEAFF

abundance: many
j_gene: TRBJ1-2
d_gene: NA
v_gene: TRBV9
CDR3nt: TGTGCCAGCAGCCCCCCAGGGGCATATGGCTACACCTTC
CDR3aa: CASSPPGAYGYTF

abundance: many
j_gene: TRBJ1-1
d_gene: TRBD1
v_gene: TRBV7-3
CDR3nt: TGTGCCAGCAAGACAGGGAGAAACGGTGAAGCTTTCTTT
CDR3aa: CASKTGRNGEAFF

abundance: many
j_gene: TRBJ1-2
d_gene: TRBD1
v_gene: TRBV12-3/TRBV12-4
CDR3nt: TGTGCCAGCAGTTTTACCGGGACAGAGGATGGCTACACCTTC
CDR3aa: CASSFTGTEDGYTF

abundance: NA
j_gene: TRBJ1-6
d_gene: NA
v_gene: TRBV19
CDR3nt: TGTGCCAGTAGTGGGATGTCAGGGTGGAATTCACCCCTCCACTTT
CDR3aa: CASSGMSGWNSPLHF

abundance: many
j_gene: TRBJ1-5
d_gene: TRBD1
v_gene: TRBV19
CDR3nt: TGTGCCAGTAGTATAAAGCTGAGGGACAGGAGTTATAGCAATCAGCCCCAGCATTTT
CDR3aa: CASSIKLRDRSYSNQPQHF

abundance: NA
j_gene: TRBJ2-7
d_gene: TRBD2
v_gene: TRBV20-1
CDR3nt: TGCAGTGCTAGGGGGATGAGCGGGAGTCTCTACGAGCAGTACTTC
CDR3aa: CSARGMSGSLYEQYF

abundance: NA
j_gene: TRBJ2-2
d_gene: NA
v_gene: TRBV2
CDR3nt: TGTGCCAGCAGAAGGATTTCCGGGGAGCTGTTTTTC
CDR3aa: CASRRISGELFF

abundance: many
j_gene: TRBJ2-7
d_gene: TRBD2
v_gene: TRBV19
CDR3nt: TGTGCCAGTAGTCCACGACTAGCGGCCTACGAGCAGTACTTC
CDR3aa: CASSPRLAAYEQYF

abundance: few
j_gene: TRBJ2-3
d_gene: NA
v_gene: TRBV24-1
CDR3nt: TGTGCCACCAGTGATTTCGAGCGGGCGGTGGATACGCAGTATTTT
CDR3aa: CATSDFERAVDTQYF

abundance: many
j_gene: TRBJ2-5
d_gene: NA
v_gene: TRBV29-1
CDR3nt: TGCAGCCCCCGGGGACCAGAAGAGACCCAGTACTTC
CDR3aa: CSPRGPEETQYF

abundance: once
j_gene: TRBJ1-6
d_gene: NA
v_gene: TRBV29-1
CDR3nt: TGCAGCTTAAGGGGTTCACCCCTCCACTTT
CDR3aa: CSLRGSPLHF

abundance: many
j_gene: TRBJ2-7
d_gene: NA
v_gene: TRBV29-1
CDR3nt: TGCAGCGTTCTGGACCCATATAGCCCCTACGAGCAGTACTTC
CDR3aa: CSVLDPYSPYEQYF

abundance: many
j_gene: TRBJ2-7
d_gene: NA
v_gene: TRBV29-1
CDR3nt: TGCAGCGTTCTTGGAGGAGATACCTACGAGCAGTACTTC
CDR3aa: CSVLGGDTYEQYF

abundance: many
j_gene: TRBJ2-7
d_gene: NA
v_gene: TRBV29-1
CDR3nt: TGCAGCGTTGGTGTCCAGGGGGGCTACGAGCAGTACTTC
CDR3aa: CSVGVQGGYEQYF

abundance: NA
j_gene: TRBJ1-4
d_gene: NA
v_gene: TRBV20-1
CDR3nt: TGCAGTGCCCAGGTCGGGGACTCGGATGGCAATGAAAAACTGTTTTTT
CDR3aa: CSAQVGDSDGNEKLFF

abundance: many
j_gene: TRBJ1-2
d_gene: NA
v_gene: TRBV3-1
CDR3nt: TGTGCCAGCAGCCCAGCCGAGGGTGGCTACACCTTC
CDR3aa: CASSPAEGGYTF

abundance: many
j_gene: TRBJ2-2
d_gene: NA
v_gene: TRBV10-1
CDR3nt: TGCGCCAGCAGTGAAGCCCAAGAGACTAGTCTTCCAGGGTCCGGGGAGCTGTTTTTT
CDR3aa: CASSEAQETSLPGSGELFF

abundance: few
j_gene: TRBJ1-2
d_gene: NA
v_gene: TRBV6-5
CDR3nt: TGTGCCAGCAGGCAACAGGTTACGTGGGGCTATGGCTACACCTTC
CDR3aa: CASRQQVTWGYGYTF

abundance: NA
j_gene: TRBJ2-1
d_gene: TRBD1
v_gene: TRBV12-3/TRBV12-4
CDR3nt: TGTGCTAGTGGTTCAGGGACAGCAAGGGAGCAGTTCTTC
CDR3aa: CASGSGTAREQFF

abundance: NA
j_gene: TRBJ2-1
d_gene: TRBD2
v_gene: TRBV19
CDR3nt: TGTGCCAGTAGTGACGGGACTAGCGGGAGCTATGAGCAGTTCTTC
CDR3aa: CASSDGTSGSYEQFF